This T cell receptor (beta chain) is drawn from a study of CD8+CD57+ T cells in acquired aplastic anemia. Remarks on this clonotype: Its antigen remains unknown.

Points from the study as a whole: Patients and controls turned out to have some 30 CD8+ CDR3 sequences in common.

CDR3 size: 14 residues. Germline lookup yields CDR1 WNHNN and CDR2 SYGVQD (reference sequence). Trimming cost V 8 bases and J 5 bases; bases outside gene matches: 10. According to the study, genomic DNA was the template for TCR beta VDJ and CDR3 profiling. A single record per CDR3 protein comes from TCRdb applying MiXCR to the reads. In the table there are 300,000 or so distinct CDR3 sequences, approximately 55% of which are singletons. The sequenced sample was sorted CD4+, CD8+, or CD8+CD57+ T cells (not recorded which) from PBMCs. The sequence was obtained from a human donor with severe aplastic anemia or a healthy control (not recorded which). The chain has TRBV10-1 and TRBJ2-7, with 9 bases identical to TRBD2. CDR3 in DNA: TGCGCCAGCCCGGTGGTCTTAGCGGGAGACGAGCAGTACTTC. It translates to CASPVVLAGDEQYF.